This T cell receptor (beta chain) was recorded in a study of CD8 T cells in Susac syndrome. Trimming left V 7 bases short and J 0 bases short, with 9 bases between. The length of the CDR3 is 13 residues. In germline, CDR1 is SGHVS, CDR2 FQNEAQ. Random hexamers were used to reverse transcribe the RNA input (0.5 to 1 ug). The immunoSEQ assay covered 54 Vbeta and 13 Jbeta segments for CDR3. TCRdb independently ran MiXCR on the immunoSEQ multiplex PCR reads; one entry per CDR3 protein. In the table there are approximately 160,000 distinct CDR3 sequences, 90% to 95% of which are singletons. Matching for age and sex applied to the controls, who were healthy donors. The TEMRA cells underwent FACS enrichment, while the CD8+ and CD4+ T cells underwent negative isolation.

This clonotype was obtained from a human donor in good health. The rearrangement uses TRBV7-8 and TRBJ1-1; D ambiguous. Sequenced input: CD4+ T cells from PBMCs. CDR3 in amino acids: CASIGSLNTEAFF. As DNA, the CDR3 is TGTGCCAGCATTGGGTCACTGAACACTGAAGCTTTCTTT.